Only a few counts were recorded for the clone carrying this T cell receptor beta chain. What it binds is unknown. Germline trimming cut 5 bases from V and 5 bases from J; bases unmatched to any gene: 7. CDR1 and CDR2 (germline): SEHNR, FQNEAQ (reference sequence). The CDR3 extends over 15 amino acids. The study reverse transcribed the entire isolated RNA, so it sequenced expressed TCRB transcripts. Repertoires were generated with immunoSEQ multiplex PCR, while TCRdb's copy carries only in-frame clones and drops some. Of around 430,000 clones listed, roughly 31% were seen once; the top ten hold more than 0.055%. The data were taken from a study of beta chain features in type 1 diabetes. Looking at the study overall: On cell yields, gender and age, patients and healthy donors were similar. Whole-study findings and limits: Using cDNA template may skew counts toward highly expressing activated cells. Sampled from patients, naive, central memory and Treg TCRB repertoires appeared more similar than those sampled from healthy donors.

The sample consisted of naive CD4+ T cells from blood. The rearrangement links TRBV7-9 to TRBJ2-1; 9 nucleotides align to TRBD2. This sequence was found in a man between 18 and 29 years old in good health. The CDR3 is CASSMTSGYNNEQFF. As DNA, the CDR3 is TGTGCCAGCAGCATGACTAGCGGATACAACAATGAGCAGTTCTTC.